One and the same sample provided the 17 T cell receptor beta chains below, sequenced in a study of T cell responses to AZD1222 COVID-19 vaccine (TCRdb year 2021). Read against the paper, the sample's time point label means: baseline before first vaccination. Library method: the immunoSEQ multiplex PCR assay. What TCRdb holds here is the immuneACCESS table cut down to in-frame rearrangements. Part of the clones is not present; checked against another copy, under half of the missing clones reflect an unresolved V gene, and the others are unexplained. The table for this sample lists about 82,000 clones; over 90% of them were counted only once. About 5.2% of the sample is taken by the ten largest. The material was peripheral blood, obtained on day 0 of AZD1222 vaccination. The receptors here all came from an adult in good health.

The genes are TRBV15 and TRBJ2-7; 8 positions agree with TRBD1. The V and J ends lost 6 bases and 7 bases, in that order; junction bases with no gene match: 8. The CDR3 length is 13 residues. Germline loops: CDR1 LNHNV, CDR2 YYDKDF (reference sequence). This CDR3 is CATRLTGAREQYF. DNA of the CDR3: TGTGCCACCAGGTTGACAGGGGCTAGGGAGCAGTACTTC.

The CDR3 nucleotides are TGCAGCGTTGTCGGCGACAATCAGCCCCAGCATTTT. Its translation: CSVVGDNQPQHF. The chain carries TRBV29-1 and TRBJ1-5; D unresolved. Looked up from germline, CDR1 is SQVTM and CDR2 is ANQGSEA. This CDR3 is 12 amino acids long. Trimming left V 4 bases short and J 3 bases short, with 7 bases between.

The chain links TRBV28 to TRBJ2-5; 7 bases map to TRBD2. V was pared by 6 bases and J by 2 bases, with 9 bases of the junction left unmatched. CDR3 length: 15 residues. Germline values: CDR1 MDHEN, CDR2 SYDVKM. The CDR3 region is CASSTFPGLQETQYF. CDR3 coding DNA: TGTGCCAGCAGCACTTTCCCGGGACTACAAGAGACCCAGTACTTC.

V usage is TRBV6-6 and J usage is TRBJ2-1; D not certain. Per germline, CDR1 MNHNY and CDR2 SVGAGI (reference sequence). The CDR3 is made up of 10 amino acids. Trimming cost V 6 bases and J 7 bases, with 4 bases left between them. The CDR3 loop reads CASRDNEQFF. CDR3 sequence (DNA): TGTGCCAGCAGAGATAATGAGCAGTTCTTC.

This clone was counted a single time. The germline gene is not matched at one end of the junction; a read error may be the cause. The chain combines TRBV7-7 with TRBJ2-5; 8 bases are a match to TRBD2. In germline, CDR1 is SSHAT, CDR2 FNYEAQ (reference sequence). The CDR3 covers 14 residues. The CDR3 region is CASSPRGVQETQYF. The CDR3 region has the DNA TGTGCTAGCAGCCCGCGGGGGGTCCAAGAGACCCAGTACTTC.

The CDR3 DNA reads as TGTGCCAGCTCACCCCCACCGGGGGATTATGGCTACACCTTC. Amino acid sequence: CASSPPPGDYGYTF. The chain is built from TRBV18 and TRBJ1-2; D perhaps matches TRBD1 (5 bases). Germline CDR1 and CDR2: KGHSH and LQKENI. Deletions cut 3 bases from V and 5 bases from J, with 13 bases between. This CDR3 has 14 amino acids.

This clone has a single count. CDR3 bases: TGTGCCAGCACCACGTCCCCCTGGGACAGGGGGGTCAATGAGCAGTTCTTC. Protein sequence: CASTTSPWDRGVNEQFF. This rearrangement joins TRBV27 to TRBJ2-1; 11 bases map to TRBD1. V trimming: 7 bases; J trimming: 6 bases; junction bases outside the gene matches: 14. CDR3 size: 17 residues. Germline V CDR1 and CDR2: MNHEY, SMNVEV (reference sequence).

The genes are TRBV5-5 and TRBJ1-5, with TRBD1 matching 8 bases. Germline V gene sequence: CDR1 SGHKS, CDR2 YYEKEE (reference sequence). The CDR3 is 16 residues long. J gave up 0 bases and V 4 bases, and 6 bases lay outside the gene matches. CDR3 DNA: TGTGCCAGCAGCCAGATGACAGGGGATAGCAATCAGCCCCAGCATTTT. Translating it yields CASSQMTGDSNQPQHF.

CDR3 nucleotides: TGCGCCAGCAGCTTGGCGAACACCGGGGAGCTGTTTTTT. Its protein product is CASSLANTGELFF. The chain carries TRBV5-1 and TRBJ2-2; D gene ambiguous. Per the germline V gene, CDR1 is SGHRS and CDR2 is YFSETQ. V was pared by 0 bases and J by 0 bases, with 0 bases between. The CDR3 sequence is 13 residues long.

CDR3 sequence: CASSLRDLGEQYF. In DNA, the CDR3 is TGCGCCAGCAGCCTCAGGGATCTAGGTGAGCAGTACTTC. This chain uses TRBV4-1 with TRBJ2-7, with D tentatively TRBD1 (5 bases). Germline assignment: CDR1 MGHRA and CDR2 YSYEKL. The CDR3 totals 13 residues. Deletions cut 4 bases from V and 7 bases from J, with 14 bases between.

The V gene is TRBV2, the J gene TRBJ1-1, with D possibly TRBD1 on 6 matching bases. Germline V lookup: CDR1 SNHLY, CDR2 FYNNEI. Trimming shortened V by 6 bases and J by 2 bases, and 13 bases separated the two germline ends. The CDR3 contains 14 residues. CDR3 residues: CASRETGHNTEAFF. CDR3 in DNA: TGTGCCAGCAGGGAGACAGGACACAACACTGAAGCTTTCTTT.

This clone was observed a handful of times. The chain is built from TRBV12-3 or TRBV12-4 and TRBJ1-1; D is uncertain. This CDR3 is built from 13 residues. The V end lost 6 bases, the J end lost 8 bases, and 16 bases lay between the germline ends. DNA for the CDR3: TGTGCCAGCAGCCGCTTTGCAGAAAAGGAAGCTTTCTTT. As protein: CASSRFAEKEAFF.

This chain uses TRBV19 with TRBJ2-1; 11 bases are a match to TRBD2. The V and J ends lost 2 bases and 8 bases, in that order; junction bases with no gene match: 5. The germline gives CDR1 LNHDA, CDR2 SQIVND (reference sequence). This CDR3 has 15 amino acids. CDR3: CASSILAGGPDEQFF. CDR3 coding DNA: TGTGCCAGTAGTATATTAGCGGGGGGGCCAGATGAGCAGTTCTTC.

This chain joins TRBV6-5 and TRBJ2-7, with 8 positions matching TRBD2. J was trimmed by 1 base and V by 11 bases; bases with no gene match: 4. The CDR3 contains 12 residues. Germline V gene data show CDR1 as MNHEY and CDR2 as SVGAGI. DNA for the CDR3: TGTGCCGCCCGGGGGGGGTCCTACGAGCAGTACTTC. Translation gives CAARGGSYEQYF.

The gene calls are TRBV10-2 and TRBJ2-5; 12 bases align to TRBD2. The junction had 6 bases not matched to a gene; V was cut back by 5 bases and J by 5 bases. There are 15 residues in the CDR3. Germline-derived CDR1 and CDR2 are WSHSY and SAAADI. The CDR3 spells CASSTSGGPGETQYF. The CDR3 bases are TGCGCCAGCAGTACTAGCGGGGGGCCGGGCGAGACCCAGTACTTC.

A note on this clone: Sequence at one end of the junction differs from germline and may be a read error. The J gene is TRBJ2-1, the V gene TRBV30, with unresolved D. There are 11 residues in the CDR3. Germline CDR1 reads GTSNPN; CDR2 reads SVGIG (reference sequence). This CDR3 reads CAWSPYNEQFF. CDR3 coding DNA: TGTGCCTGGAGTCCCTATAATGAGCAGTTCTTC.

This chain uses TRBV6-2 or TRBV6-3 with TRBJ1-2; a possible D gene is TRBD1 (5 bases). Germline loops: CDR1 MNHEY, CDR2 SVGEGT. The V gene lost 4 bases and the J gene lost 2 bases, with 17 bases spanning the gap. The CDR3 has 16 residues. The CDR3, as DNA: TGTGCCAGCAGTTCCTACCTCGACAGAAGAAACTATGGCTACACCTTC. It codes for CASSSYLDRRNYGYTF.